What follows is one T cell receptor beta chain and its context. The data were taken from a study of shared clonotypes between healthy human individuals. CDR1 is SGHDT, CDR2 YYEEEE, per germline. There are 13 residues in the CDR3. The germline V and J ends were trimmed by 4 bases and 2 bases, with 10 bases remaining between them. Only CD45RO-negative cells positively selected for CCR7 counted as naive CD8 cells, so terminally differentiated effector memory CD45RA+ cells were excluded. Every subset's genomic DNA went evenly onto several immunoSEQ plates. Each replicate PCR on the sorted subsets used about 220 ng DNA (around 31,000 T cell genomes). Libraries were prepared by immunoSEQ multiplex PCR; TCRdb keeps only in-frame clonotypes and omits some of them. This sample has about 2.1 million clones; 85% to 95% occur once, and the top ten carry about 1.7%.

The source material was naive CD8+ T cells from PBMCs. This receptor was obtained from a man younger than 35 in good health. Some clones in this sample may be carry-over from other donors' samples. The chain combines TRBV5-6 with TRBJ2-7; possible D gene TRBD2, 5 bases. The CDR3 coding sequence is TGTGCCAGCAGCCTCACTAGTCCCTACGAGCAGTACTTC. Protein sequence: CASSLTSPYEQYF.